This TCR beta chain is from a study of regulatory T cells in long-lasting Graves disease. Time point reported: newly diagnosed GD, antithyroid drugs for less than 3 months. PBMC-derived RNA was used for the TCR library. Sequencing libraries for TCR beta were prepared with iRepertoire HTBI primers and Arm-PCR of CDR3 regions. TCRdb re-derived calls from the multiplex PCR reads in MiXCR, one entry per CDR3 protein. The sample records about 210,000 distinct CDR3 sequences, around 20% being singletons. A note on this clonotype: This may stem from a read error, because a much larger clone lies one nucleotide away.

Germline CDR1 is GTSNPN and CDR2 is SVGIG (reference sequence). CDR3 size: 15 residues. This sample also appeared in a second study, on T cells in Graves' hyperthyroidism and ophthalmopathy.

This clonotype was obtained from a woman aged 25-40 years with Graves disease. The source was peripheral blood mononuclear cells (PBMCs), collected at new diagnosis, from a patient treated with antithyroid drugs. V usage is TRBV30 and J usage is TRBJ2-2; TRBD2 might be the D (6 bases). The DNA for the CDR3 is TGTGCCTGGGGTGTACGGGAAGGGACTCCCGAGGAGCTGTTTTTT. It is translated as CAWGVREGTPEELFF.